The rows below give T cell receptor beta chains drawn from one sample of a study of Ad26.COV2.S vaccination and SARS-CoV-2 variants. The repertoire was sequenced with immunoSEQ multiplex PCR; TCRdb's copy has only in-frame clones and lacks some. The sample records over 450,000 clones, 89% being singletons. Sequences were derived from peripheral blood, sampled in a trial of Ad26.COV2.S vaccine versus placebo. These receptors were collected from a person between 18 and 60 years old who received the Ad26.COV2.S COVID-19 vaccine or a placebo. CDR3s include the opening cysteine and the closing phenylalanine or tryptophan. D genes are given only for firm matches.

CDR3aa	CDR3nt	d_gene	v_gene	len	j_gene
CASSLQGWSGELFF	TGTGCCAGCAGTTTGCAGGGGTGGAGCGGGGAGCTGTTTTTT	-	TRBV27	14	TRBJ2-2
CSVGGVSYEQYF	TGCAGCGTTGGAGGTGTCTCCTACGAGCAGTACTTC	-	TRBV29-1	12	TRBJ2-7
CASSPGIQETQYF	TGTGCCAGCTCACCAGGGATCCAAGAGACCCAGTACTTC	-	TRBV18	13	TRBJ2-5
CASSPRLAVAYEQYF	TGTGCCAGCTCCCCCAGACTAGCGGTGGCCTACGAGCAGTACTTC	TRBD2	TRBV18	15	TRBJ2-7
CASSSPRDGNSPLHF	TGTGCCAGCAGTTCCCCCCGGGACGGTAATTCACCCCTCCACTTT	-	TRBV27	15	TRBJ1-6
CSVGIPGQANTGELFF	TGCAGCGTGGGTATTCCGGGACAGGCCAACACCGGGGAGCTGTTTTTT	TRBD1	TRBV29-1	16	TRBJ2-2
CASSSNWPRDRGRTEAFF	TGTGCCAGCAGCTCAAACTGGCCGAGGGACAGGGGCCGAACTGAAGCTTTCTTT	TRBD1	TRBV7-8	18	TRBJ1-1
CAISESVGKGNTEAFF	TGTGCCATCAGTGAGTCGGTAGGGAAGGGAAACACTGAAGCTTTCTTT	-	TRBV10-3	16	TRBJ1-1
CASSYEGASSYEQYF	TGTGCCAGCAGTTACGAGGGGGCGTCCTCCTACGAGCAGTACTTC	TRBD1	TRBV6-2/TRBV6-3	15	TRBJ2-7
CSGDAGYTF	TGCAGCGGGGACGCTGGCTACACCTTC	-	TRBV29-1	9	TRBJ1-2